This TCR beta chain was captured by sequencing in a study of cytomegalovirus exposure and HLA in healthy donors. Broader study findings: The investigators catalogued 150 to 200 TCR beta chains as cytomegalovirus-associated. In the 95 to 150 validation repertoires, a later analysis found that first-cohort TCR clusters tended to co-occur. According to reports, the classifier identified cytomegalovirus status with high specificity and sensitivity.

The V and J ends lost 1 base and 5 bases, in that order; junction bases with no gene match: 7. Per the germline V gene, CDR1 is SGDLS and CDR2 is YYNGEE. This CDR3 is 15 amino acids long. Worth noting for this clone: Antigen: not known.

Repertoires were generated with immunoSEQ multiplex PCR, while TCRdb's copy carries only in-frame clones and drops some. The sample has roughly 130,000 clones, about nine tenths seen once. This receptor was obtained from a man aged 30-40 years in good health and CMV-seronegative. The specimen was PBMCs. The rearrangement joins TRBV9 to TRBJ2-5, with 8 positions matching TRBD2. The CDR3 sequence: CASSVLGGAPETQYF. In DNA form, the CDR3 reads TGTGCCAGCAGCGTACTCGGGGGGGCGCCGGAGACCCAGTACTTC.